This TCR beta chain was found in a study of blood T cell repertoires in COVID-19. Study-level information: PBMCs, B-cell-depleted T cells, or T cells provided the cDNA or gDNA that made up the material.

The germline V gene encodes CDR1 MGHDK and CDR2 SYGVNS. The CDR3 loop spans 14 amino acids. V was clipped by 2 bases and J by 4 bases; unmatched bases: 4. Seattle enrolled patients during active infection and tracked them longitudinally. Methods used by the authors: Estimates of nucleated cell counts were drawn from the amplification of reference gene primers. Clones were sequenced by immunoSEQ multiplex PCR, and TCRdb holds only the in-frame ones, with some missing. V, J and clone size are those of that table, while D and trimming were read from the DNA. This sample has about 310,000 clones; 90% occur once, and the top ten carry roughly 2.8%.

The TCR was taken from a woman aged 25 to 39 with COVID-19, enrolled during active disease. Sequenced input: peripheral blood. V usage is TRBV25-1 and J usage is TRBJ2-5; TRBD2 agrees at 7 bases. CDR3 loop: CASSELGEGETQYF. The CDR3 bases are TGTGCCAGCAGTGAACTCGGGGAGGGAGAGACCCAGTACTTC.